The 14 T cell receptor beta chains in this list originate from one sample, sequenced in a study of control samples from healthy donors and cancer patients. The table came from immunoSEQ multiplex PCR; TCRdb's copy has only in-frame clones and leaves some out. The sample lists around 93,000 clones, 88% occurring once. The material sequenced was blood. The source is a man aged 25-40 years in good health.

The DNA of the CDR3 is TGTGCCAGCAGTTCCGGGACAGATTACGAGCAGTACTTC. Translated: CASSSGTDYEQYF. The V call is TRBV6-6, the J call TRBJ2-7; 7 nucleotides agree with TRBD1. This CDR3 comprises 13 residues. Per the germline V gene, CDR1 is MNHNY and CDR2 is SVGAGI (reference sequence). The J segment lost 4 bases and the V segment lost 4 bases, leaving 4 bases of the junction unmatched.

The chain uses TRBV11-2 and TRBJ1-2, with D tentatively TRBD1 (6 bases). This CDR3 has 15 amino acids. CDR1 and CDR2 (germline): SGHAT, FQNNGV. The V gene lost 0 bases and the J gene lost 8 bases, with 16 bases spanning the gap. CDR3 DNA: TGTGCCAGCAGCTTAGAGTCGGCAGGGGTCGGCGGCTACACCTTC. This encodes CASSLESAGVGGYTF.

The chain is built from TRBV18 and TRBJ1-1, with D possibly TRBD1 on 5 matching bases. With 6 bases removed from V and 1 base from J, the gap between germline ends came to 18 bases. Germline CDR1 is KGHSH and CDR2 is LQKENI. This CDR3 spans 16 amino acids. For the CDR3, the DNA is TGTGCCAGCTCCCCTTTCGTAGGGGAGCAGAACACTGAAGCTTTCTTT. Amino acids: CASSPFVGEQNTEAFF.

This clone has more than one count but fewer than ten. The rearrangement links TRBV5-6 to TRBJ2-7, with D perhaps matching TRBD1 (6 bases). Trimming removed 4 bases from V and 6 bases from J, with 20 bases in between. CDR1 SGHDT and CDR2 YYEEEE come from the germline V gene. The CDR3 spans 15 residues. CDR3 coding DNA: TGTGCCAGCAGCCTCTGGGGACAAACGGGGAGCGAGCAGTACTTC. It specifies CASSLWGQTGSEQYF.

J is TRBJ2-7 and V is TRBV4-1; 7 nucleotides agree with TRBD2. Trimming cost V 0 bases and J 2 bases; bases outside gene matches: 7. This CDR3 region has 16 residues. Germline lookup yields CDR1 MGHRA and CDR2 YSYEKL. The CDR3 bases are TGCGCCAGCAGCCAAGATCCGAGGGAGGGCACCTACGAGCAGTACTTC. This encodes CASSQDPREGTYEQYF.

The chain uses TRBV11-2 and TRBJ1-4; no definite D call. The V gene lost 5 bases and the J gene lost 4 bases, with 14 bases spanning the gap. This CDR3 comprises 15 residues. Germline V gene lookup returns CDR1 SGHAT and CDR2 FQNNGV. The CDR3 region has the DNA TGTGCCAGCAGCCCCGCGAGGCAGTTTAATGAAAAACTGTTTTTT. Protein sequence: CASSPARQFNEKLFF. Supplemented by reference TRBV11-2 and TRBJ1-4, the full variable domain reads EAGVAQSPRYKIIEKRQSVAFWCNPISGHATLYWYQQILGQGPKLLIQFQNNGVVDDSQLPKDRFSAERLKGVDSTLKIQPAKLEDSAVYLCASSPARQFNEKLFFGSGTQLSVL.

Concerning this clone itself: The junction departs from germline at one end; a sequencing error may be responsible. The V call is TRBV3-1 (or the pseudogene TRBV3-2), the J call TRBJ1-5; D remains unclear. Germline-derived CDR1 and CDR2 are LGHDT and YNNKEL (reference sequence). The CDR3 is 14 amino acids. The CDR3 loop is CASSQEGGNQLQHF. CDR3 nucleotide sequence: TGTGCCAGCAGCCAAGAGGGAGGAAATCAGCTCCAGCATTTT.

V and J are TRBV4-1 and TRBJ2-2; 10 positions agree with TRBD1. The CDR3 contains 15 residues. CDR1 is MGHRA, CDR2 YSYEKL, per germline. After removal of 4 bases from V and 5 bases from J, the junction contained 4 bases not matched to a gene. The DNA of the CDR3 is TGCGCCAGCAGCCTTGGGACAGGGGAGACCGGGGAGCTGTTTTTT. Its protein is CASSLGTGETGELFF.

V gene TRBV5-1 combines with J gene TRBJ1-5; D not certain. CDR1 SGHRS and CDR2 YFSETQ come from the germline V gene. CDR3 length: 13 amino acids. V shed 3 bases and J shed 6 bases, with 10 bases lying between them. CDR3 DNA: TGCGCCAGCAGCTGGACCGGAGGTCAGCCCCAGCATTTT. It yields the protein CASSWTGGQPQHF.

This chain links TRBV6-1 with TRBJ1-5; weak D call: TRBD1 (6 bases). V lost 0 bases and J lost 6, with 12 bases in between. The CDR3 sequence is 15 residues long. CDR1 and CDR2 from the germline V gene are MNHNS and SASEGT. CDR3 amino acids: CASSEALGAVQPQHF. The CDR3 coding sequence is TGTGCCAGCAGTGAAGCTTTGGGGGCCGTTCAGCCCCAGCATTTT.

The CDR3 nucleotides read TGTGCCAGCAGCCAGATGAGCGCAAACTCCTACAATGAGCAGTTCTTC. Protein product: CASSQMSANSYNEQFF. The chain carries TRBV7-2 and TRBJ2-1; the D is unclear. CDR3 size: 16 residues. The germline V gene has CDR1 SGHTA and CDR2 FQGNSA. V lost 5 bases and J lost 0, with 14 bases in between.

The chain is built from TRBV3-1 (or the pseudogene TRBV3-2) and TRBJ2-7; TRBD1 might be the D (5 bases). Germline CDR1 reads LGHDT; CDR2 reads YNNKEL (reference sequence). This CDR3 spans 12 amino acids. The V and J ends lost 4 bases and 6 bases respectively, with 10 bases between them. Here the CDR3 DNA reads TGTGCCAGCAGCCTGGGGCAGGTCGAGCAGTACTTC. As protein: CASSLGQVEQYF.

Notes on this clone: Other DNA sequences from this sample encode an identical CDR3 as well. The chain recombines TRBV28 with TRBJ2-4, with D perhaps TRBD1 (5 bases). The CDR3 is made up of 14 amino acids. From germline, CDR1 is MDHEN and CDR2 SYDVKM. Trimming stripped 2 bases from V and 1 base from J, with 6 bases between. CDR3 nucleotide sequence: TGTGCCAGCAGTTTAAGACAGGCCAAAAACATTCAGTACTTC. It translates to CASSLRQAKNIQYF.

The rearrangement links TRBV19 to TRBJ2-7; D call uncertain. V was trimmed by 3 bases and J by 2 bases, leaving 14 bases between them. This CDR3 contains 15 residues. CDR1 and CDR2 (germline): LNHDA, SQIVND (reference sequence). CDR3: CASSILLGPAYEQYF. CDR3 coding DNA: TGTGCCAGTAGTATTCTCCTCGGTCCCGCCTACGAGCAGTACTTC.